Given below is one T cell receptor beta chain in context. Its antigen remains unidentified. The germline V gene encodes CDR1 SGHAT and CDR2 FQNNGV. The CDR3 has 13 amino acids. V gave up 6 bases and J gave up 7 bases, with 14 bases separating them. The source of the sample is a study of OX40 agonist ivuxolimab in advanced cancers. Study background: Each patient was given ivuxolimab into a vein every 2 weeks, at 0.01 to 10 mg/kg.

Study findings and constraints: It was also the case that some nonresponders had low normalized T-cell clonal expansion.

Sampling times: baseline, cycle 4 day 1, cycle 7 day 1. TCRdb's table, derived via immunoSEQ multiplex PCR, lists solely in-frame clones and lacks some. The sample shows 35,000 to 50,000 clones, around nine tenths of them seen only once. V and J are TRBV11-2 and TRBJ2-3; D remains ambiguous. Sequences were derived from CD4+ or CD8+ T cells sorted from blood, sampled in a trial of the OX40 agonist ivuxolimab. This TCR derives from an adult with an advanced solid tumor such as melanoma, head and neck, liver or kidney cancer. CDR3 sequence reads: CASSPQGGHTQYF. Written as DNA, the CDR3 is TGTGCCAGCAGTCCCCAAGGTGGGCATACGCAGTATTTT.